These 25 T cell receptor beta chains were sequenced from one sample in a study of cytomegalovirus exposure and HLA in healthy donors. The PCR had 60 Vbeta and 13 Jbeta primers. Data came from immunoSEQ multiplex PCR; TCRdb stores just in-frame clones and leaves some out. The table lists about 200,000 clones, about 76% of them singletons. Sequenced material: PBMCs. The source is a male donor in good health and CMV-seropositive.

The chain recombines TRBV13 with TRBJ2-5, with TRBD2 as a possible D gene (6 bases). Germline values: CDR1 PRHDT, CDR2 FYEKMQ (reference sequence). The germline V and J ends were trimmed by 5 bases and 7 bases, with 14 bases remaining between them. The CDR3 covers 13 residues. CDR3 region: CASSLGLPGTQYF. CDR3 DNA: TGTGCCAGCAGCCTGGGACTCCCAGGGACCCAGTACTTC.

This chain joins TRBV11-3 and TRBJ2-3, with 8 nucleotides matching TRBD2. Trimming at V came to 2 bases and at J to 6 bases, leaving 7 bases not matched to a gene. The CDR3 consists of 15 residues. Germline-derived CDR1 and CDR2 are SGHNT and YENEEA. DNA of the CDR3: TGTGCCAGCAGCTTAACGGGAGGGGTTAGCGATACGCAGTATTTT. Translation: CASSLTGGVSDTQYF.

The chain employs TRBV5-5 and TRBJ1-5; TRBD1 matches 7 bases. The length of the CDR3 is 16 residues. Germline-derived CDR1 and CDR2 are SGHKS and YYEKEE (reference sequence). V lost 0 bases and J lost 4; bases outside the gene matches: 7. CDR3 DNA: TGTGCCAGCAGCTTGGCTGTCCTACAGGGGAATCAGCCCCAGCATTTT. Its protein product is CASSLAVLQGNQPQHF.

The rearrangement uses TRBV7-8 and TRBJ1-4, with 7 bases fitting TRBD1. V trimming: 4 bases; J trimming: 3 bases; junction bases outside the gene matches: 2. This CDR3 has 14 amino acids. Germline CDR1 and CDR2: SGHVS and FQNEAQ. The CDR3 nucleotides read TGTGCCAGCAGCTCGGGGACAGCTAATGAAAAACTGTTTTTT. Encoded protein: CASSSGTANEKLFF.

J is TRBJ1-3 and V is TRBV6-5; D not resolved. CDR1 and CDR2 from the germline V gene are MNHEY and SVGAGI. The CDR3 consists of 16 residues. V was pared by 4 bases and J by 4 bases, with 17 bases between. CDR3 sequence reads: CASSSLRPWRGNTIYF. The CDR3 bases are TGTGCCAGCAGTTCTCTTCGTCCTTGGCGGGGAAACACCATATATTTT.

A single count supports this clone. This chain uses TRBV6-6 with TRBJ2-1; D perhaps matches TRBD1 (5 bases). With 7 bases removed from V and 8 bases from J, the gap between germline ends came to 6 bases. Germline V gives CDR1 MNHNY, CDR2 SVGAGI (reference sequence). This CDR3 contains 10 residues. CDR3 amino acids: CASKGHEQFF. Written as DNA, the CDR3 is TGTGCCAGCAAGGGGCATGAGCAGTTCTTC.

The rearrangement uses TRBV7-3 and TRBJ2-5; 16 positions agree with TRBD2. V lost 4 bases to trimming and J lost 5 bases; unmatched junction nucleotides: 7. Germline CDR1 SGHTA, CDR2 FQGTGA. The CDR3 consists of 17 residues. CDR3 nucleotides: TGTGCCAGCAGCTCCGGGACTAGCGGGAGGGCCAGGGAGACCCAGTACTTC. It codes for CASSSGTSGRARETQYF.

This clone was seen a handful of times. This chain links TRBV10-3 with TRBJ1-4; 8 bases are shared with TRBD1. V shed 11 bases and J 5 bases; nucleotides not matched to a gene: 10. Germline CDR1 is ENHRY and CDR2 is SYGVKD. CDR3 length: 14 residues. CDR3: CAVSTGGKNEKLFF. CDR3 DNA sequence: TGTGCCGTGTCTACAGGGGGTAAGAATGAAAAACTGTTTTTT.

Here the CDR3 reads CASSLLAGGRYNEQFF. CDR3 nucleotide sequence: TGTGCCAGCAGTTTGTTAGCGGGAGGGCGCTACAATGAGCAGTTCTTC. This chain uses TRBV28 with TRBJ2-1; 11 bases match TRBD2. The J segment lost 3 bases and the V segment lost 3 bases, leaving 4 bases of the junction unmatched. The CDR3 consists of 16 residues. Looked up from germline, CDR1 is MDHEN and CDR2 is SYDVKM. Complete variable domain (other parts from reference TRBV28 and TRBJ2-1): DVKVTQSSRYLVKRTGEKVFLECVQDMDHENMFWYRQDPGLGLRLIYFSYDVKMKEKGDIPEGYSVSREKKERFSLILESASTNQTSMYLCASSLLAGGRYNEQFFGPGTRLTVL.

This clone has just a few counts. The V call is TRBV19, the J call TRBJ2-2, with 9 bases fitting TRBD2. The germline V gene encodes CDR1 LNHDA and CDR2 SQIVND (reference sequence). Trimming removed 6 bases from V and 1 base from J; junction bases left unmatched: 6. CDR3 length: 16 amino acids. The CDR3 sequence is CASRPISGRNTGELFF. Here the CDR3 DNA reads TGTGCCAGTAGACCTATTAGCGGGAGGAACACCGGGGAGCTGTTTTTT.

This clone was seen a handful of times. The V call is TRBV7-3, the J call TRBJ2-1, with D perhaps TRBD2 (6 bases). Trimming removed 0 bases from V and 5 bases from J, with 14 bases in between. Germline lookup yields CDR1 SGHTA and CDR2 FQGTGA. The CDR3 contains 16 residues. CDR3 nucleotide sequence: TGTGCCAGCAGCTTAACTGCAGCGGGCATTGACAATGAGCAGTTCTTC. Protein product: CASSLTAAGIDNEQFF.

J is TRBJ2-7 and V is TRBV9, with TRBD1 as a possible D gene (6 bases). The CDR3 runs to 13 residues. Per the germline V gene, CDR1 is SGDLS and CDR2 is YYNGEE. V lost 3 bases and J lost 4, with 11 bases in between. CDR3 protein: CASSGAGAYEQYF. In DNA form, the CDR3 reads TGTGCCAGCAGCGGCGCAGGGGCGTACGAGCAGTACTTC. The variable domain in full, with the rest retrieved from reference TRBV9 and TRBJ2-7, is DSGVTQTPKHLITATGQRVTLRCSPRSGDLSVYWYQQSLDQGLQFLIQYYNGEERAKGNILERFSAQQFPDLHSELNLSSLELGDSALYFCASSGAGAYEQYFGPGTRLTVT.

The genes are TRBV7-9 and TRBJ2-5; D perhaps matches TRBD1 (5 bases). The V end lost 0 bases, the J end lost 5 bases, and 13 bases lay between the germline ends. The CDR3 contains 15 residues. Germline CDR1 SEHNR, CDR2 FQNEAQ (reference sequence). The CDR3: CASSLASTALETQYF. In nucleotides, the CDR3 is TGTGCCAGCAGCTTAGCATCGACAGCTCTGGAGACCCAGTACTTC.

The chain combines TRBV25-1 with TRBJ1-6; D gene uncertain. V shed 3 bases and J shed 7 bases, with 10 bases lying between them. This CDR3 spans 14 amino acids. Looked up from germline, CDR1 is MGHDK and CDR2 is SYGVNS. The CDR3 bases are TGTGCCAGCAGTGAGGGCAGGTCCAATTCACCCCTCCACTTT. Protein product: CASSEGRSNSPLHF.

The CDR3 coding sequence is TGCGCCAGCATTGTAGCCTCAGGACTAGCGGGAGGGCTGGGCACAGATACGCAGTATTTT. Encoded protein: CASIVASGLAGGLGTDTQYF. J is TRBJ2-3 and V is TRBV10-2; 15 bases are a match to TRBD2. Germline lookup yields CDR1 WSHSY and CDR2 SAAADI. The CDR3 is made up of 20 amino acids. V dropped 7 bases and J dropped 1; count of bases not matched to a gene: 15.

This chain uses TRBV9 with TRBJ2-1; D possibly corresponds to TRBD2 (6 bases). Trimming removed 2 bases from V and 10 bases from J, with 10 bases in between. Per germline, CDR1 SGDLS and CDR2 YYNGEE. The CDR3 totals 12 residues. The CDR3 is CASSVSGLEQFF. CDR3 DNA sequence: TGTGCCAGCAGCGTTAGCGGATTAGAGCAGTTCTTC.

This chain connects TRBV13 to TRBJ2-7; TRBD1 is a possible D gene (6 bases). V lost 11 bases, J lost 4 bases, and 21 bases lay in between. The CDR3 sequence is 14 residues long. Germline V gives CDR1 PRHDT, CDR2 FYEKMQ (reference sequence). Here the CDR3 DNA reads TGTGCCGACAACCCACAGGGCTCTCTATACGAGCAGTACTTC. This gives the protein CADNPQGSLYEQYF.

This chain links TRBV19 with TRBJ2-1; 9 nucleotides agree with TRBD1. Looked up from germline, CDR1 is LNHDA and CDR2 is SQIVND (reference sequence). This CDR3 region has 14 residues. The V gene end was trimmed by 3 bases and the J gene end by 7 bases; junction bases not matched to a gene: 4. CDR3 bases: TGTGCCAGTAGTATCTGGGACAGGGTGAATGAGCAGTTCTTC. As protein: CASSIWDRVNEQFF.

The gene calls are TRBV5-6 and TRBJ2-7, with unresolved D. The CDR3 sequence is 13 residues long. V was pared by 3 bases and J by 3 bases, with 10 bases between. Germline-derived CDR1 and CDR2 are SGHDT and YYEEEE. CDR3 sequence: CASSSDHYYEQYF. CDR3 nucleotides: TGTGCCAGCAGCTCCGACCACTACTACGAGCAGTACTTC.

V gene TRBV7-9 combines with J gene TRBJ2-7; TRBD2 matches at 9 bases. There are 16 residues in the CDR3. Trimming took 3 bases from V and 0 from J; bases not matched to a gene: 6. The germline V gene has CDR1 SEHNR and CDR2 FQNEAQ (reference sequence). DNA for the CDR3: TGTGCCAGCAGCTTCATTGGGACTAGCCACTCCTACGAGCAGTACTTC. Translating it yields CASSFIGTSHSYEQYF.

Only one count was recorded for this clone. The genes are TRBV18 and TRBJ2-1; weak D call: TRBD2 (5 bases). The V gene's germline CDR1 is KGHSH and CDR2 LQKENI. This CDR3 region has 15 residues. V lost 3 bases, J lost 2 bases, and 11 bases lay in between. The CDR3 loop reads CASSPPEGTYNEQFF. CDR3 in DNA: TGTGCCAGCTCACCCCCCGAGGGTACCTACAATGAGCAGTTCTTC. Together with reference TRBV18 and TRBJ2-1, the CDR3 gives the full variable domain: NAGVMQNPRHLVRRRGQEARLRCSPMKGHSHVYWYRQLPEEGLKFMVYLQKENIIDESGMPKERFSAEFPKEGPSILRIQQVVRGDSAAYFCASSPPEGTYNEQFFGPGTRLTVL.

This chain joins TRBV6-5 and TRBJ1-4; 11 bases align to TRBD1. J gave up 6 bases and V 4 bases, and 7 bases lay outside the gene matches. The germline V gene has CDR1 MNHEY and CDR2 SVGAGI. The CDR3 is 16 amino acids. The CDR3 loop is CASSWDRGKLHEKLFF. DNA for the CDR3: TGTGCCAGCAGTTGGGACAGGGGGAAGTTGCATGAAAAACTGTTTTTT.

The V gene is TRBV11-3, the J gene TRBJ2-1; 8 nucleotides line up with TRBD2. The CDR3 loop spans 15 amino acids. The germline V gene has CDR1 SGHNT and CDR2 YENEEA. Trimming cost V 4 bases and J 8 bases; bases outside gene matches: 10. The CDR3: CASSSQAGVDDEQFF. The CDR3 nucleotides are TGTGCCAGCAGCTCCCAAGCGGGGGTTGACGATGAGCAGTTCTTC.

This chain joins TRBV9 and TRBJ1-3; 8 bases match TRBD1. The CDR3 extends over 14 amino acids. Germline V gene data show CDR1 as SGDLS and CDR2 as YYNGEE. The trim removed 4 bases at V and 7 bases at J, leaving 7 bases unmatched. CDR3 loop: CASSTGQGRNTIYF. CDR3 in DNA: TGTGCCAGCAGCACCGGACAGGGTAGGAACACCATATATTTT.

The rearrangement uses TRBV9 and TRBJ2-5, with 10 bases that match TRBD2. The CDR3 is made up of 15 amino acids. Germline V gene sequence: CDR1 SGDLS, CDR2 YYNGEE. V lost 4 bases and J lost 4; bases outside the gene matches: 7. The CDR3 spells CASSYIAGGGETQYF. Written as DNA, the CDR3 is TGTGCCAGCAGCTACATAGCGGGGGGCGGAGAGACCCAGTACTTC.